This entry lists 20 T cell receptor beta chains sequenced from one sample in a study of blood T cells in healthy people across ages. The use of a sample-barcoded 5' primer and a J-beta primer mix characterized a second PCR of roughly 7 to 12 cycles. TCRdb passed the 5' RACE reads through MiXCR, listing each CDR3 protein once. Of some 1.8 million distinct CDR3 sequences listed, approximately 40% were seen once; the top ten hold under 30%. Sequenced input: blood. All receptors derive from a human donor in good health.

In its sample, this clonotype was seen a few times. This chain joins TRBV7-8 and TRBJ2-1, with 9 nucleotides matching TRBD2. After removal of 4 bases from V and 0 bases from J, the junction contained 4 bases not matched to a gene. CDR3 size: 16 residues. Germline V gene sequence: CDR1 SGHVS, CDR2 FQNEAQ. The CDR3 reads CASSSGTSYSYNEQFF. CDR3 bases: TGTGCCAGCAGCTCTGGGACTAGCTACTCCTACAATGAGCAGTTCTTC.

The rearrangement uses TRBV20-1 and TRBJ1-2; a possible D gene is TRBD1 (5 bases). The length of the CDR3 is 15 residues. Germline CDR1 is DFQATT and CDR2 is SNEGSKA (reference sequence). Trimming removed 0 bases at V and 4 bases at J, with 15 bases between. DNA for the CDR3: TGCAGTGCTAGAGATCTCACAGGCCACCCCTATGGCTACACCTTC. It encodes CSARDLTGHPYGYTF.

The chain joins TRBV7-9 to TRBJ1-4; D ambiguous. The V end was cut by 3 bases, the J end by 5 bases, with 13 bases between. CDR1 and CDR2 from the germline V gene are SEHNR and FQNEAQ (reference sequence). CDR3 size: 15 residues. The DNA for the CDR3 is TGTGCCAGCAGCTTTTCTCTAGGAGGGAATGAAAAACTGTTTTTT. The encoded protein is CASSFSLGGNEKLFF.

This clonotype was seen only a few times. The chain recombines TRBV29-1 with TRBJ2-7; TRBD1 matches 9 bases. V dropped 3 bases and J dropped 6; count of bases not matched to a gene: 6. The CDR3 covers 13 residues. Germline assignment: CDR1 SQVTM and CDR2 ANQGSEA. The CDR3 loop is CSVDNGQGSEQYF. CDR3 in DNA: TGCAGCGTTGATAACGGACAGGGGAGCGAGCAGTACTTC.

The chain is built from TRBV5-1 and TRBJ2-1, with 7 bases fitting TRBD1. The CDR3 contains 16 residues. J gave up 9 bases and V 4 bases, and 16 bases lay outside the gene matches. Germline-derived CDR1 and CDR2 are SGHRS and YFSETQ. The CDR3 loop is CASSPFGQVSSTEQFF. The DNA of the CDR3 is TGCGCCAGCAGCCCGTTCGGACAGGTCTCCTCCACTGAGCAGTTCTTC.

This clonotype has a handful of counts. The genes are TRBV12-3 or TRBV12-4 and TRBJ2-7, with D hard to call. V lost 7 bases to trimming and J lost 3 bases, with 13 bases between them. The CDR3 length is 13 residues. The CDR3 is CASTRTPGYEQYF. In DNA, the CDR3 is TGTGCCAGCACCCGAACCCCTGGCTACGAGCAGTACTTC.

At least ten counts were recorded for this clonotype. The CDR3: CASSPRQGGYEQYF. CDR3 DNA sequence: TGTGCCAGCAGCCCACGACAGGGGGGCTACGAGCAGTACTTC. This chain joins TRBV7-2 and TRBJ2-7, with 9 positions matching TRBD1. This CDR3 region has 14 residues. V trimming: 5 bases; J trimming: 3 bases; junction bases outside the gene matches: 5. Germline CDR1 and CDR2: SGHTA and FQGNSA.

This sequence joins TRBV29-1 and TRBJ1-1; possibly TRBD1 for D (6 bases). Deletions cut 4 bases from V and 2 bases from J, with 14 bases between. The CDR3 sequence is 14 residues long. CDR1 and CDR2 from the germline V gene are SQVTM and ANQGSEA. CDR3 region: CSVALDSVNTEAFF. In DNA, the CDR3 is TGCAGCGTTGCCCTGGACAGTGTAAACACTGAAGCTTTCTTT.

This clonotype was counted a few times. The rearrangement links TRBV7-8 to TRBJ2-7, with D unclear. In germline, CDR1 is SGHVS, CDR2 FQNEAQ. The CDR3 contains 15 residues. Trimming stripped 1 base from V and 2 bases from J, with 12 bases between. For the CDR3, the DNA is TGTGCCAGCAGCTTAGGTCCAGTAAGTACCTACGAGCAGTACTTC. It is translated as CASSLGPVSTYEQYF.

This chain uses TRBV7-6 with TRBJ1-1; 7 nucleotides match TRBD1. Germline V gene data show CDR1 as SGHVS and CDR2 as FNYEAQ. This CDR3 spans 15 amino acids. The junction had 11 bases not matched to a gene; V was cut back by 5 bases and J by 5 bases. Here the CDR3 reads CASSARGHVITEAFF. The CDR3 bases are TGTGCCAGCAGCGCAAGGGGGCATGTTATTACTGAAGCTTTCTTT.

Of note for this clonotype: An end of the junction does not agree with germline; a read error may underlie this. The chain is built from TRBV10-3 and TRBJ1-2; the match to TRBD1 covers 10 bases. The germline V gene has CDR1 ENHRY and CDR2 SYGVKD. The CDR3 runs to 17 residues. The CDR3 loop is CVISWDRGMVNPGGYTF. The CDR3 DNA follows: TGTGTCATCAGTTGGGACAGGGGAATGGTAAATCCGGGTGGCTACACCTTC.

V usage is TRBV20-1 and J usage is TRBJ2-1; D gene uncertain. Trimming removed 1 base at V and 11 bases at J, with 15 bases between. Germline V gene data show CDR1 as DFQATT and CDR2 as SNEGSKA (reference sequence). This CDR3 spans 13 amino acids. The CDR3 is CSARVSSPLKQFF. CDR3 nucleotide sequence: TGCAGTGCTAGAGTGAGTAGCCCCCTGAAGCAGTTCTTC.

Comment on this clonotype: One junction end does not reproduce the germline sequence, and a read error may be involved. The CDR3 region has the DNA TGCGCCAGCAACCAAGATGGGCAAGCGGGGTCTGTTCACAATGAGCAGTTCTTC. Protein product: CASNQDGQAGSVHNEQFF. The chain has TRBV4-3 and TRBJ2-1; TRBD2 aligns across 7 bases. The CDR3 runs to 18 residues. Germline CDR1 reads LGHNA; CDR2 reads YSLEER.

This clonotype was found a few times. Sequence at one end of the junction differs from germline and may be a read error. V usage is TRBV5-1 and J usage is TRBJ2-5; D not resolved. This CDR3 spans 14 amino acids. Germline assignment: CDR1 SGHRS and CDR2 YFSETQ. CDR3 residues: CVSSLASEGETQYF. The CDR3 coding sequence is TGCGTCAGCAGCTTGGCGAGCGAAGGGGAGACCCAGTACTTC.

The V call is TRBV7-8, the J call TRBJ1-2; 7 bases are a match to TRBD1. The CDR3 length is 14 residues. V trimming: 1 base; J trimming: 8 bases; junction bases outside the gene matches: 7. Germline CDR1 SGHVS, CDR2 FQNEAQ. CDR3 residues: CASSLEDRTGGYTF. CDR3 sequence (DNA): TGTGCCAGCAGCTTAGAGGATAGGACAGGCGGCTACACCTTC.

The V gene is TRBV29-1, the J gene TRBJ2-4; TRBD1 matches at 8 bases. The CDR3 is made up of 14 amino acids. The junction had 13 bases not matched to a gene; V was cut back by 2 bases and J by 13 bases. Germline V gene lookup returns CDR1 SQVTM and CDR2 ANQGSEA. The DNA of the CDR3 is TGCAGCGTTGAACCAGGGGGCCTATTCAATGAGCAGTACTTC. It is translated as CSVEPGGLFNEQYF.

With respect to this clonotype: The junction differs from germline at one of its ends, possibly a read error. CDR3 nucleotide sequence: TGTGCCGGCAGTGAAAACGGACCTAGGAGCAATCAGCCCCAGCATTTT. This gives the protein CAGSENGPRSNQPQHF. The chain is built from TRBV2 and TRBJ1-5; D is undetermined. The CDR3 runs 16 residues. The germline V gene has CDR1 SNHLY and CDR2 FYNNEI.

This chain joins TRBV5-1 and TRBJ1-2; no definite D call. The germline V and J ends were trimmed by 2 bases and 0 bases, with 14 bases remaining between them. This CDR3 region has 16 residues. The germline V gene has CDR1 SGHRS and CDR2 YFSETQ. The CDR3 region is CASSLNPGPTNYGYTF. DNA for the CDR3: TGCGCCAGCAGCTTAAATCCCGGGCCCACTAACTATGGCTACACCTTC.

The chain uses TRBV20-1 and TRBJ2-1; D might be TRBD1 (5 bases). The V end was cut by 3 bases, the J end by 3 bases, with 12 bases between. Germline V gene data show CDR1 as DFQATT and CDR2 as SNEGSKA (reference sequence). This CDR3 contains 14 residues. The CDR3 sequence is CSARSEQVYNEQFF. DNA for the CDR3: TGCAGTGCTAGGAGTGAACAGGTCTACAATGAGCAGTTCTTC.

The chain combines TRBV28 with TRBJ1-1; no reliable D call. This CDR3 contains 13 residues. Germline V lookup: CDR1 MDHEN, CDR2 SYDVKM. V dropped 7 bases and J dropped 2 bases, with 11 bases sitting between them. The CDR3 DNA reads TGTGCCAGCATCCTTGGAACCAACACTGAAGCTTTCTTT. Its translation: CASILGTNTEAFF.